The count of the clone carrying this TCR beta chain is one. Its antigen is unknown. 60 Vbeta and 13 Jbeta primers were used in PCR. Data came from immunoSEQ multiplex PCR; TCRdb stores just in-frame clones and leaves some out. The repertoire consists of about 160,000 clones, with 80% occurring once and the leading ten covering around 4.5%. This sample stems from a study of cytomegalovirus exposure and HLA in healthy donors. General observations from the study: Apart from CMV serostatus, no immune exposure information was available. A later analysis showed TCR association rates differing by HLA locus, peaking at DRB1 and lowest at HLA-C.

The V end lost 2 bases, the J end lost 4 bases, and 15 bases lay between the germline ends. This CDR3 spans 16 amino acids. Germline V gene sequence: CDR1 MDHEN, CDR2 SYDVKM. V and J are TRBV28 and TRBJ2-1, with a weak D call TRBD2 (6 bases). The TCR comes from a man aged 30 to 45 in good health and CMV-seronegative. Sequenced sample: PBMCs. The CDR3 spells CASSLDGRAFYNEQFF. The CDR3 DNA reads TGTGCCAGCAGTTTAGACGGGAGAGCGTTTTACAATGAGCAGTTCTTC.